This TCR beta chain was documented in a study of T cell responses to AZD1222 COVID-19 vaccine. Study results and limitations: All repertoire sampling was performed exclusively after the peak T cell response. Most donors were white British, females outnumbered males, and clonal diversity was possibly underestimated.

Some clones are missing from TCRdb's copy, which holds only in-frame ones; the method was immunoSEQ multiplex PCR. The sample shows under 150,000 clones, 87% of them seen only once. Remarks on this clone: Its antigen is undetermined.

The V gene's germline CDR1 is MNHNY and CDR2 SVGAGI (reference sequence). V was clipped by 1 base and J by 10 bases; unmatched bases: 5. The CDR3 covers 15 residues. This clonotype was sampled from an adult who received the AZD1222 COVID-19 vaccine. This chain uses TRBV6-6 with TRBJ1-6; 9 bases fit TRBD1. The specimen comprised peripheral blood, sampled 28 days after the second AZD1222 dose. The CDR3 reads CASSYFDRGESPLHF. The CDR3 DNA is TGTGCCAGCAGTTACTTCGACAGGGGGGAATCACCCCTCCACTTT.